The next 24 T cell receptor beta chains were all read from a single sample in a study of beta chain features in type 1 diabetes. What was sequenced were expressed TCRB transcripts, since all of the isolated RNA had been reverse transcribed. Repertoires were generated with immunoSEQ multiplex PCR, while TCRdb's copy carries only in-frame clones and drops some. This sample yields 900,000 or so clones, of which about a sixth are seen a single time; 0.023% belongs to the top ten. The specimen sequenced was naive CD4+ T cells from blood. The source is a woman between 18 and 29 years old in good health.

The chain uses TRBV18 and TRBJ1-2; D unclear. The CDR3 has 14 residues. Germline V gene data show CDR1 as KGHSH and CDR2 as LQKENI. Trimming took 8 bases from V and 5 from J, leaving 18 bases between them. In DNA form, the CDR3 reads TGTGCCAGCGCACTGATGGGCCTTCTTTATGGCTACACCTTC. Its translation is CASALMGLLYGYTF.

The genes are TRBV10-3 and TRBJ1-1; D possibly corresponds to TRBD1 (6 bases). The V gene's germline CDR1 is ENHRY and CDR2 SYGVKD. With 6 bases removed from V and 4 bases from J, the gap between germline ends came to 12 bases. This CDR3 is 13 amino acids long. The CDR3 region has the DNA TGTGCCATCAGGGGAACAGGGTTCACTGAAGCTTTCTTT. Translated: CAIRGTGFTEAFF.

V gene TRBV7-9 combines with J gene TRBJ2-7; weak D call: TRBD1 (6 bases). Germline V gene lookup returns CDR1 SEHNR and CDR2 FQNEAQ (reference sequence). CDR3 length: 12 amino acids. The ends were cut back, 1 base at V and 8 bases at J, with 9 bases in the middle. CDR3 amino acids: CASSLGTDQQYF. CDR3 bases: TGTGCCAGCAGCTTAGGGACAGACCAGCAGTACTTC. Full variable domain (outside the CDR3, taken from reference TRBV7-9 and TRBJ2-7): DTGVSQNPRHKITKRGQNVTFRCDPISEHNRLYWYRQTLGQGPEFLTYFQNEAQLEKSRLLSDRFSAERPKGSFSTLEIQRTEQGDSAMYLCASSLGTDQQYFGPGTRLTVT.

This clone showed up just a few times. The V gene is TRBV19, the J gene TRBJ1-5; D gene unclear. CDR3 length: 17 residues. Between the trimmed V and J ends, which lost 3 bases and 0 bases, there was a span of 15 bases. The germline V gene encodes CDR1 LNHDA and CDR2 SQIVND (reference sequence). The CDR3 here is CASSMGAGSHSNQPQHF. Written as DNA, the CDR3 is TGTGCCAGTAGTATGGGCGCAGGCAGTCATAGCAATCAGCCCCAGCATTTT.

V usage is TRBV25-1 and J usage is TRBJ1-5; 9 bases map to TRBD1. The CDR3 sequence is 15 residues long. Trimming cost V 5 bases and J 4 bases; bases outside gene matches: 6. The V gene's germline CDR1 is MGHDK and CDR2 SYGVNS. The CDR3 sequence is CASSSSGTGNQPQHF. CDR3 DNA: TGTGCCAGCAGTTCCTCCGGGACAGGGAATCAGCCCCAGCATTTT.

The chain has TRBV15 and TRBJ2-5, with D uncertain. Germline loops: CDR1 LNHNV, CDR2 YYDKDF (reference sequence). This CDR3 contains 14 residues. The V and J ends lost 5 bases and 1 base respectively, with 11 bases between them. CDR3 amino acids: CATSDTPTQETQYF. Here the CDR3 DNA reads TGTGCCACCAGCGACACCCCGACCCAAGAGACCCAGTACTTC.

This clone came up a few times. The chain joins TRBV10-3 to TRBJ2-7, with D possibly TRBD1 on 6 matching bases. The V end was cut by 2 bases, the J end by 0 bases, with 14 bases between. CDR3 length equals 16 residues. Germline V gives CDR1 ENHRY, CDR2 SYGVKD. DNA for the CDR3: TGTGCCATCAGTGAGACCGGACAGATTACCTCCTACGAGCAGTACTTC. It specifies CAISETGQITSYEQYF.

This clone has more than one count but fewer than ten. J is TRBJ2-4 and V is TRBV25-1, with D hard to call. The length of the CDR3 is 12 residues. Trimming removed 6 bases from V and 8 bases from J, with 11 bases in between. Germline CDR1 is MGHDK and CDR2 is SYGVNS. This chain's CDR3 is CASRSTADIQYF. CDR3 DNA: TGTGCCAGCAGGTCTACGGCGGACATTCAGTACTTC.

The CDR3 DNA sequence: TGTGCCAGCGAAGGGGTTGGTTTCGAGCAGTACTTC. It translates to CASEGVGFEQYF. The J gene is TRBJ2-7, the V gene TRBV5-6; D possibly corresponds to TRBD1 (5 bases). Trimming pared 7 bases from V and 6 bases from J, leaving 14 bases between. This CDR3 region has 12 residues. Germline V gives CDR1 SGHDT, CDR2 YYEEEE.

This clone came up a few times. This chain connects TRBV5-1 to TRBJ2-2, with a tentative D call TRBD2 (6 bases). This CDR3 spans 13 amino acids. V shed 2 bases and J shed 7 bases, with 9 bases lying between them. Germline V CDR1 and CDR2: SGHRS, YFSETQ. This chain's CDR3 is CASSFGRDGELFF. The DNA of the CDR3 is TGCGCCAGCAGCTTCGGGCGGGACGGGGAGCTGTTTTTT.

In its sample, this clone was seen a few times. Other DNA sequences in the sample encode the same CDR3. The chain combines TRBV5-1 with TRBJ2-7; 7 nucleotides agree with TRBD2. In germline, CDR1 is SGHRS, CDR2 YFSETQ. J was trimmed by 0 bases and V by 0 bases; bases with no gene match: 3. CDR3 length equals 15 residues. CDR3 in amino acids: CASSLGAGVSYEQYF. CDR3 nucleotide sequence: TGCGCCAGCAGCTTGGGGGCGGGAGTCTCCTACGAGCAGTACTTC.

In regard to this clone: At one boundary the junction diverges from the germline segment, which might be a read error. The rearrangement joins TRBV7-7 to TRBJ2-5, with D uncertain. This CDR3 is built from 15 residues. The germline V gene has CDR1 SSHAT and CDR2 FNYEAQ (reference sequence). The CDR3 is CASSLGGAVQETQYF. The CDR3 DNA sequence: TGTGCTAGCAGCTTAGGCGGTGCCGTACAAGAGACCCAGTACTTC.

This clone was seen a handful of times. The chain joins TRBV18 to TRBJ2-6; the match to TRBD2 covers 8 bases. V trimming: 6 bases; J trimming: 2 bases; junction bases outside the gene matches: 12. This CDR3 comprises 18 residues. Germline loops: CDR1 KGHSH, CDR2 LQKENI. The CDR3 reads CASSPRGSGSTGANVLTF. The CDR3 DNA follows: TGTGCCAGCTCCCCAAGGGGGAGCGGGAGTACTGGGGCCAACGTCCTGACTTTC.

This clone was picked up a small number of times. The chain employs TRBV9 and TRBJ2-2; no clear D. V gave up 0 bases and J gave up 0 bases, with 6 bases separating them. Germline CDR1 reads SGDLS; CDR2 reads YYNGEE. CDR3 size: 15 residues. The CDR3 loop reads CASSVGVANTGELFF. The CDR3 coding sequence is TGTGCCAGCAGCGTAGGAGTAGCGAACACCGGGGAGCTGTTTTTT. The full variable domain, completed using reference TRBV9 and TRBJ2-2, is DSGVTQTPKHLITATGQRVTLRCSPRSGDLSVYWYQQSLDQGLQFLIQYYNGEERAKGNILERFSAQQFPDLHSELNLSSLELGDSALYFCASSVGVANTGELFFGEGSRLTVL.

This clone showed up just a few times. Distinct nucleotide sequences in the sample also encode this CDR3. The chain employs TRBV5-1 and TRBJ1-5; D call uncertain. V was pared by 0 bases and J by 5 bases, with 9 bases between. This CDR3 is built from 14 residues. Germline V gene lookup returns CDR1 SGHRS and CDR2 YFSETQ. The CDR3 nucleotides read TGCGCCAGCAGCTTGGAGGGCGCGGATCAGCCCCAGCATTTT. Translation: CASSLEGADQPQHF. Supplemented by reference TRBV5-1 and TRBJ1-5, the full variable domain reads KAGVTQTPRYLIKTRGQQVTLSCSPISGHRSVSWYQQTPGQGLQFLFEYFSETQRNKGNFPGRFSGRQFSNSRSEMNVSTLELGDSALYLCASSLEGADQPQHFGDGTRLSIL.

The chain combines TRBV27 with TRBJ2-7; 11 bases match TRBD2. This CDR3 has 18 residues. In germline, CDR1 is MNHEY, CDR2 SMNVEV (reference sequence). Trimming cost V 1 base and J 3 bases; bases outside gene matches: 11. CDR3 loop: CASSLLWRGTSGGYEQYF. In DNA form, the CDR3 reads TGTGCCAGCAGTTTATTATGGCGGGGGACTAGCGGTGGCTACGAGCAGTACTTC.

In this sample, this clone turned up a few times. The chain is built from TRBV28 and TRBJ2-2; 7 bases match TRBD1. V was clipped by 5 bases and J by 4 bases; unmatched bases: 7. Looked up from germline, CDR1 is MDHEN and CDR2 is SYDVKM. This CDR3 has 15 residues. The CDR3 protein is CASSRQGSSTGELFF. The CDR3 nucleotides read TGTGCCAGCAGTCGACAGGGTTCGAGCACCGGGGAGCTGTTTTTT.

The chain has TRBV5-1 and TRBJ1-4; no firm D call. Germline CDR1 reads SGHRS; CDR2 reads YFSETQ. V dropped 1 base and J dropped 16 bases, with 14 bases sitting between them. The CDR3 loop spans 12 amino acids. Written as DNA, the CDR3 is TGCGCCAGCAGCTTGCATGAGGGTATTTGGTTTTTT. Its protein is CASSLHEGIWFF.

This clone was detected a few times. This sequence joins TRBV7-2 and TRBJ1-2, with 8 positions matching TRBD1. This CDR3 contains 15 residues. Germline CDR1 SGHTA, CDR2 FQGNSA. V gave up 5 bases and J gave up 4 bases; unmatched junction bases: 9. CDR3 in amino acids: CASSPMAGGGYGYTF. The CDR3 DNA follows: TGTGCCAGCAGCCCAATGGCAGGGGGCGGCTATGGCTACACCTTC.

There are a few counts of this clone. CDR3 DNA: TGTGCCAGCAGAACAGACAGGGACGGCCTCCTTAGCAATCAGCCCCAGCATTTT. This gives the protein CASRTDRDGLLSNQPQHF. This chain joins TRBV28 and TRBJ1-5; 7 nucleotides agree with TRBD1. The junction had 14 bases not matched to a gene; V was cut back by 6 bases and J by 0 bases. CDR1 and CDR2 from the germline V gene are MDHEN and SYDVKM. CDR3 length equals 18 residues.

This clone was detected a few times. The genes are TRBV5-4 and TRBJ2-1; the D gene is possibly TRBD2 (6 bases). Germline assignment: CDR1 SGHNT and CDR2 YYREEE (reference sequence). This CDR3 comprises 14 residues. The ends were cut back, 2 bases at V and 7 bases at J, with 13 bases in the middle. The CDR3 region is CASSLAGRQNEQFF. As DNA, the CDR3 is TGTGCCAGCAGCTTAGCGGGTAGACAGAATGAGCAGTTCTTC.

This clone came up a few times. DNA for the CDR3: TGTGCCAGCAGCTTGGACGGGAGGGCCACAGATACGCAGTATTTT. Its protein is CASSLDGRATDTQYF. The chain couples TRBV5-4 to TRBJ2-3, with 8 nucleotides matching TRBD2. The junction had 2 bases not matched to a gene; V was cut back by 0 bases and J by 2 bases. Per germline, CDR1 SGHNT and CDR2 YYREEE (reference sequence). The CDR3 loop spans 15 amino acids.

This CDR3 is CATSKAGSETQYF. Written as DNA, the CDR3 is TGTGCCACCAGCAAAGCGGGATCGGAGACCCAGTACTTC. The V call is TRBV15, the J call TRBJ2-5; 7 bases map to TRBD2. V was pared by 4 bases and J by 5 bases, with 4 bases of the junction left unmatched. This CDR3 is 13 amino acids long. Germline lookup yields CDR1 LNHNV and CDR2 YYDKDF (reference sequence).

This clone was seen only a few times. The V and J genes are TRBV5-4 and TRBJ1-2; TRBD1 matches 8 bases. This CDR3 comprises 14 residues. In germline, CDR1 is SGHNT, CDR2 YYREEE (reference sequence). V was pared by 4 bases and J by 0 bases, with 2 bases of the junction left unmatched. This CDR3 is CASSQGAANYGYTF. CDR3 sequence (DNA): TGTGCCAGCAGCCAGGGGGCAGCTAACTATGGCTACACCTTC.